This TCR beta chain emerged from a study of blood T cell repertoires in COVID-19 (dated by TCRdb to between 2020 and 2021). Some background on the complete study: Collaborator samples came from the United States, Italy and Spain and covered acute and convalescent phases of COVID-19. The material from the prospective study consisted of cDNA or gDNA derived from T cells, B-cell-depleted T cells, or PBMCs. The dataset comprised deeply sampled blood TCRbeta repertoires from subjects exposed to, actively infected with, or recovered from COVID-19. HLA class I and class II types, where available, came from metadata supplied by the sample provider rather than from assay-based typing. Sample metadata almost always included a de-identified subject ID, COVID-19 status, age in years and sex. Samples were obtained from the ongoing ImmuneRACE study (first 160 participants) and from about 1,300 subjects provided by 6 global collaborators. The repertoires were released in a freely available public database intended as a resource for research on the immune response to SARS-CoV-2. Beyond this particular receptor, the publication reports: Clinical and demographic metadata were provided uncurated, with the amount varying by source and participant.

TCRbeta CDR3 regions were amplified from genomic DNA by means of the immunoSEQ Assay, a bias-controlled multiplex PCR. Regarding the original processing steps: Nucleated cell counts per sample were estimated from amplification of reference gene primers within the assay. To quantify the absolute abundance of each unique TCRbeta CDR3 rearrangement, sequence reads were collapsed and filtered. Productive Simpson clonality was computed per sample as the square root of Simpson's diversity index over productive rearrangements. As stored in TCRdb, this immuneACCESS dataset retains in-frame rearrangements with V and J assigned. A fraction of the clones does not appear; measured against another copy, unresolved V genes explain less than half of the discrepancy, and the remainder lacks a known reason. D and trimming come from the DNA, and the V and J calls and clone size come from that table. The sample has 95,000 to 150,000 clones on record, approximately 81% of them singletons. The ten largest clones add up to about 39% of the sample.

Each collaborating institution followed its own protocols to collect whole blood in K2EDTA tubes. For TCRbeta analysis, collaborator samples were shipped as frozen whole blood, as isolated PBMCs, or as DNA extracted from either sample type. In the case of this clone: Its binding antigen is unknown. No much larger clonotype is one base removed from it; base qualities were not supplied.

The junction shows trimming of 7 bases on V and 0 bases on J, plus 11 bases between the germline ends. From cysteine to phenylalanine, the CDR3 is 14 amino acids long. This entry keeps only the CDR3 DNA: 42 bases, framed from base 1. CDR1 SGHRS and CDR2 YFSETQ are derived from the germline V gene. This receptor was identified in a man aged 35 to 55 with active or convalescent COVID-19. Sequencing input: peripheral blood. The chain was built from TRBV5-1 and TRBJ1-3; possibly the D gene is TRBD1, per 5 matching bases. The DNA sequence follows: TGCGCCAGCTCCCCGGGGGACTCTGGAAACACCATATATTTT. This sequence encodes CASSPGDSGNTIYF.